Listed below are T cell receptor beta chains from one sample, sequenced in a study of blood T cell repertoires in COVID-19. Sequencing was performed with immunoSEQ multiplex PCR; in TCRdb, only in-frame clones are kept and a portion is missing. This sample has a few hundred thousand clones, with 70% to 90% found just once. Sample: PBMCs or T cells enriched from blood (not recorded which). The receptors shown here come from a man aged 25 to 40 who had recovered from COVID-19. Both conserved end residues are part of each CDR3. Each record gives: J gene, D gene, clone size, V gene, CDR3 protein, CDR3 DNA. A D gene is named only where the DNA matches it firmly. Some rows mark clone size as missing; the rest say once, few, many or name a class of expanded clone.

>TRBJ2-3|-|-|TRBV7-8
CASDQWLGGMTDTQYF
TGTGCCAGCGATCAATGGCTGGGGGGTATGACAGATACGCAGTATTTT
>TRBJ1-3|-|-|TRBV7-9
CASSRTDRGNTIYF
TGTGCCAGCAGCCGGACAGACAGGGGAAACACCATATATTTT
>TRBJ1-6|TRBD1|-|TRBV19
CASSILRDRDNSPLHF
TGTGCCAGTAGTATTCTTAGGGACAGGGATAATTCACCCCTCCACTTT
>TRBJ1-1|TRBD1|-|TRBV5-3
CARSLAGRGREMGTEAFF
TGTGCCAGAAGCTTGGCCGGCAGGGGGAGAGAAATGGGCACTGAAGCTTTCTTT
>TRBJ1-5|-|-|TRBV29-1
CSVEVAGYSNQPQHF
TGCAGCGTTGAAGTTGCAGGCTATAGCAATCAGCCCCAGCATTTT
>TRBJ1-4|-|few|TRBV5-6
CASSPGPGKLFF
TGTGCCAGCAGCCCCGGTCCGGGGAAACTGTTTTTT
>TRBJ1-3|-|-|TRBV28
CASSNSFSGNTIYF
TGTGCCAGCAGTAATAGCTTCTCTGGAAACACCATATATTTT
>TRBJ2-3|-|-|TRBV7-2
CASSPSRGPTDTQYF
TGTGCCAGCAGCCCCTCGCGGGGGCCCACAGATACGCAGTATTTT
>TRBJ1-1|-|once|TRBV12-3/TRBV12-4
CASSFGGSEAFF
TGTGCCAGCAGTTTCGGGGGTTCTGAAGCTTTCTTT
>TRBJ1-1|-|-|TRBV27
CASTHRLQGSNTEAFF
TGTGCCAGCACCCACCGGCTACAGGGATCAAACACTGAAGCTTTCTTT
>TRBJ2-5|-|once|TRBV3-1/TRBV3-2
CASSIALEETQYF
TGTGCCAGCAGCATAGCACTGGAAGAGACCCAGTACTTC
>TRBJ2-7|TRBD2|-|TRBV6-5
CASSYGTSGVPNEQYF
TGTGCCAGCAGTTACGGGACTAGCGGGGTGCCCAACGAGCAGTACTTC
>TRBJ1-1|-|-|TRBV19
CASTIQGGTEAFF
TGTGCCAGTACCATACAGGGCGGGACTGAAGCTTTCTTT
>TRBJ1-1|-|-|TRBV5-1
CASTQQVGNTEAFF
TGCGCCAGCACTCAACAGGTCGGAAACACTGAAGCTTTCTTT
>TRBJ2-7|TRBD1|-|TRBV3-1/TRBV3-2
CASSQGPGGPYEQYF
TGTGCCAGCAGCCAAGGGCCAGGGGGTCCCTACGAGCAGTACTTC
>TRBJ2-2|TRBD1|once|TRBV5-4
CASSLRTGETGELFF
TGTGCCAGCAGCCTAAGGACAGGGGAAACCGGGGAGCTGTTTTTT
>TRBJ2-7|TRBD1|-|TRBV3-1/TRBV3-2
CASSLSGTGGFYF
TGTGCCAGCAGCCTCTCCGGGACAGGGGGGTTTTACTTC
>TRBJ1-3|TRBD1|-|TRBV3-1/TRBV3-2
CASSRVRRGLYTIYF
TGTGCCAGCAGTCGCGTCCGCAGGGGGCTGTACACCATATATTTT
>TRBJ1-5|-|-|TRBV30
CAWSAQGDQPQHF
TGTGCCTGGAGTGCGCAGGGCGATCAGCCCCAGCATTTT
>TRBJ1-1|-|-|TRBV11-3
CASSHREVGTEAFF
TGTGCCAGCAGTCACAGGGAAGTCGGCACTGAAGCTTTCTTT
>TRBJ1-5|-|-|TRBV19
CASSMRQSFNNQPQHF
TGTGCCAGTAGTATGAGGCAGAGCTTCAACAATCAGCCCCAGCATTTT
>TRBJ1-5|-|-|TRBV4-3
CASSPVLLQYPRGNQPQHF
TGCGCCAGCAGCCCGGTATTATTACAGTATCCAAGGGGAAATCAGCCCCAGCATTTT
>TRBJ1-5|-|-|TRBV3-1/TRBV3-2
CASSHQGMVQPQHF
TGTGCCAGCAGCCACCAGGGGATGGTTCAGCCCCAGCATTTT
>TRBJ1-4|-|-|TRBV11-2
CASSLGRQAPNEKLFF
TGTGCCAGCAGCTTAGGCAGACAGGCCCCTAATGAAAAACTGTTTTTT
>TRBJ2-1|-|-|TRBV4-2
CASSQESLGDEQFF
TGTGCCAGCAGCCAAGAGTCCCTAGGGGATGAGCAGTTCTTC
>TRBJ2-2|TRBD1|-|TRBV6-5
CASSSRPGQLTGELFF
TGTGCCAGCAGTTCCCGTCCGGGACAGCTCACCGGGGAGCTGTTTTTT
>TRBJ1-2|-|once|TRBV30
CAWLDGYTF
TGTGCCTGGCTAGACGGCTACACCTTC
>TRBJ1-1|-|-|TRBV6-5
CASSPVANTEAFF
TGTGCCAGCAGTCCGGTTGCGAACACTGAAGCTTTCTTT
>TRBJ2-5|TRBD1|-|TRBV4-3
CASSQEHRGYQETQYF
TGCGCCAGCAGCCAAGAGCACAGGGGCTACCAAGAGACCCAGTACTTC
>TRBJ2-7|-|-|TRBV11-3
CASSLGLRGEQYF
TGTGCCAGCAGCTTAGGTCTTAGGGGCGAGCAGTACTTC
>TRBJ2-2|TRBD2|-|TRBV5-1
CASSFSGDGELFF
TGCGCCAGCAGCTTCAGCGGGGACGGGGAGCTGTTTTTT
>TRBJ1-4|-|-|TRBV6-6
CASSFPNEKLFF
TGTGCCAGCAGTTTCCCAAATGAAAAACTGTTTTTT
>TRBJ2-5|-|-|TRBV29-1
CSVTQRQGWETQYF
TGCAGCGTCACCCAACGTCAGGGTTGGGAGACCCAGTACTTC
>TRBJ2-3|TRBD2|-|TRBV30
CAWSARASGGPDHTQYF
TGTGCCTGGAGTGCTAGGGCTAGCGGGGGGCCGGACCATACGCAGTATTTT
>TRBJ1-6|-|-|TRBV19
CASSEYPKGDSPLHF
TGTGCCAGTAGCGAATACCCAAAAGGGGATTCACCCCTCCACTTT
>TRBJ1-2|-|-|TRBV4-3
CASRKDTQGHYGYTF
TGCGCCAGCCGAAAGGACACCCAGGGGCACTATGGCTACACCTTC
>TRBJ1-2|-|-|TRBV20-1
CSPGGYGYTF
TGCAGTCCCGGGGGCTATGGCTACACCTTC
>TRBJ1-5|TRBD1|once|TRBV6-5
CASSSGGNQPQHF
TGTGCCAGCAGTTCAGGGGGGAATCAGCCCCAGCATTTT
>TRBJ1-3|-|-|TRBV5-6
CASSLISQGISGNTIYF
TGTGCCAGCAGCTTGATATCCCAGGGGATCTCTGGAAACACCATATATTTT
>TRBJ1-1|TRBD1|-|TRBV19
CASSPRWGQANTEAFF
TGTGCCAGTAGCCCCAGGTGGGGACAGGCTAACACTGAAGCTTTCTTT
>TRBJ2-2|TRBD2|-|TRBV9
CASSGMTSGNTGELFF
TGTGCCAGCAGCGGGATGACTAGCGGGAACACCGGGGAGCTGTTTTTT
>TRBJ2-4|-|-|TRBV6-5
CASSSPGEAKNIQYF
TGTGCCAGCAGCTCCCCCGGGGAGGCCAAAAACATTCAGTACTTC
>TRBJ2-7|-|-|TRBV5-6
CASSRREIYEQYF
TGTGCCAGCAGCCGCAGGGAAATCTACGAGCAGTACTTC
>TRBJ2-7|-|-|TRBV29-1
CSVSGSYEQYF
TGCAGCGTTTCAGGGTCTTACGAGCAGTACTTC
>TRBJ1-4|-|-|TRBV5-1
CASSPRGGPPGEKLFF
TGCGCCAGCAGCCCCAGGGGAGGGCCTCCGGGGGAAAAACTGTTTTTT